This is a list of T cell receptor beta chains from one sample in a study of blood T cell repertoires in COVID-19. TCRdb's copy holds only in-frame clones and misses some; the assay was immunoSEQ multiplex PCR. This table holds 350,000 to 450,000 clones, roughly 86% found once. Material for sequencing was peripheral blood. Every receptor here comes from an older woman with COVID-19, enrolled during active disease. Both conserved end residues are part of each CDR3.

>TRBV2|TRBJ1-2|13
CASSGAQGYGYTF
>TRBV14|TRBJ2-2|18
CASSQRGREVLDTGELFF
>TRBV5-6|TRBJ1-1|14
CASSRYRDRVEAFF
>TRBV7-2|TRBJ2-5|15
CASSLQRGGLETQYF
>TRBV28|TRBJ1-5|15
CASSSQSTGNQPQHF
>TRBV6-6|TRBJ2-7|13
CASSYQGAYEQYF
>TRBV9|TRBJ1-1|14
CASSAGHLNTEAFF
>TRBV9|TRBJ1-2|16
CASSVGSAGVSYGYTF
>TRBV5-1|TRBJ1-2|15
CASSLGDSLNYGYTF
>TRBV7-8|TRBJ2-2|14
CASSSPVRTGELFF
>TRBV7-9|TRBJ1-2|14
CASSLSAGGYGYTF
>TRBV28|TRBJ1-2|15
CASSQTGGGNYGYTF
>TRBV3-1/TRBV3-2|TRBJ1-2|15
CASSQGWDRSYGYTF
>TRBV20-1|TRBJ2-1|12
CSASLLAREQFF
>TRBV14|TRBJ2-6|19
CATQRGTGGVRAGANVLTF
>TRBV15|TRBJ1-2|14
CATSRRQGDYGYTF
>TRBV10-1|TRBJ2-7|14
CASRDRSSSYEQYF
>TRBV2|TRBJ2-5|16
CASSERPSGGQETQYF
>TRBV4-1|TRBJ1-6|15
CASRLQGLDNSPLHF
>TRBV14|TRBJ1-1|15
CASSRRTGENTEAFF
>TRBV27|TRBJ1-5|14
CASRPGLSNQPQHF
>TRBV24-1|TRBJ2-5|17
CATSDPTSGGYQETQYF
>TRBV21-1|TRBJ2-3|15
CASSQEAFSTDTQYF